This TCR beta chain was documented in a study of OX40 agonist ivuxolimab in advanced cancers. Study as a whole: Under the entry rules, prior anti-PD-1, anti-PD-L1 or anti-CTLA-4 therapy was allowed, and 40% had some.

A history of autoimmune disease or systemic immunosuppression excluded patients. Concerning this clone itself: The junction shows a germline mismatch at one end, possibly a read error.

CDR3 length: 11 residues. CDR1 and CDR2 from the germline V gene are LNHDA and SQIVND (reference sequence). Libraries were prepared by immunoSEQ multiplex PCR; TCRdb keeps only in-frame clonotypes and omits some of them. This repertoire shows about 14,000 clones, over 70% found once; its top ten account for 36%. The TCR originated in an adult with an advanced solid tumor such as melanoma, head and neck, liver or kidney cancer. The sequenced sample was CD4+ or CD8+ T cells sorted from blood, obtained in a trial of the OX40 agonist ivuxolimab. V is TRBV19 and J is TRBJ2-1; TRBD2 is a possible D gene (6 bases). The CDR3: CASSIADEQFF. In DNA form, the CDR3 reads TGTGCCAGTAGCATAGCGGATGAGCAGTTCTTC.